The 9 T cell receptor beta chains below were found in one sample sequenced in a study of blood T cell repertoires in COVID-19. Profiled with immunoSEQ multiplex PCR; TCRdb holds only in-frame clones, not every one. The table lists approximately 150,000 clones, approximately 88% of them singletons. The sample taken for sequencing was peripheral blood. The origin of the receptors is a woman aged 50 to 60 with acute or convalescent COVID-19.

The rearrangement joins TRBV5-4 to TRBJ1-2; D uncertain. The CDR3 totals 13 residues. CDR1 and CDR2 (germline): SGHNT, YYREEE (reference sequence). V gave up 4 bases and J gave up 4 bases, with 11 bases separating them. Written as DNA, the CDR3 is TGTGCCAGCAGCACCGGGGTACCCTATGGCTACACCTTC. It translates to CASSTGVPYGYTF.

The chain has TRBV30 and TRBJ2-3; D is perhaps TRBD1 (5 bases). Germline V gene lookup returns CDR1 GTSNPN and CDR2 SVGIG (reference sequence). The CDR3 consists of 16 residues. The V gene lost 0 bases and the J gene lost 2 bases, with 15 bases spanning the gap. In DNA, the CDR3 is TGTGCCTGGAGTGTACGGACGCCTGGGGCCACAGATACGCAGTATTTT. This translates into CAWSVRTPGATDTQYF.

The chain recombines TRBV6-5 with TRBJ1-2; D gene unclear. V gave up 5 bases and J gave up 3 bases, with 10 bases separating them. The germline V gene has CDR1 MNHEY and CDR2 SVGAGI. CDR3 length: 13 amino acids. The CDR3 region is CASSRSGDYGYTF. CDR3 nucleotides: TGTGCCAGCAGTCGGTCGGGAGACTATGGCTACACCTTC.

The CDR3 loop reads CSVTTGESYEQYF. In DNA, the CDR3 is TGCAGCGTCACCACCGGGGAGTCCTACGAGCAGTACTTC. This chain uses TRBV29-1 with TRBJ2-7, with D tentatively TRBD2 (5 bases). CDR1 SQVTM and CDR2 ANQGSEA come from the germline V gene. The CDR3 sequence is 13 residues long. Trimming removed 6 bases at V and 1 base at J, with 13 bases between.

The sample holds one count of this clone. This chain joins TRBV25-1 and TRBJ1-1; TRBD1 agrees at 7 bases. Losses at the gene ends were 6 bases for V and 4 bases for J; bases not matched to a gene: 8. The germline CDR1 and CDR2 sequences are MGHDK and SYGVNS. CDR3 size: 14 residues. The CDR3 spells CASSRDRVGTEAFF. CDR3 DNA: TGTGCCAGCAGCCGCGACAGGGTCGGCACTGAAGCTTTCTTT. Filled out from reference TRBV25-1 and TRBJ1-1, the complete variable domain reads EADIYQTPRYLVIGTGKKITLECSQTMGHDKMYWYQQDPGMELHLIHYSYGVNSTEKGDLSSESTVSRIRTEHFPLTLESARPSHTSQYLCASSRDRVGTEAFFGQGTRLTVV.

The rearrangement uses TRBV10-1 and TRBJ2-4; D is possibly TRBD1 (6 bases). Trimming removed 2 bases from V and 5 bases from J, with 13 bases in between. The CDR3 covers 15 residues. Looked up from germline, CDR1 is WNHNN and CDR2 is SYGVQD (reference sequence). The CDR3 DNA reads as TGCGCCAGCAGTGAGATGGCACAGGGACAAAACATTCAGTACTTC. Its protein is CASSEMAQGQNIQYF.

The CDR3 protein is CASSLRTGVRWTEAFF. CDR3 DNA sequence: TGTGCCAGCAGCTTAAGGACAGGGGTGAGGTGGACTGAAGCTTTCTTT. The genes are TRBV11-1 and TRBJ1-1; 9 bases are shared with TRBD1. Trimming at V came to 2 bases and at J to 5 bases, leaving 9 bases not matched to a gene. Germline V gene lookup returns CDR1 SGHAT and CDR2 FQDESV (reference sequence). The CDR3 totals 16 residues. The variable domain in full, completed from reference TRBV11-1 and TRBJ1-1, reads EAEVAQSPRYKITEKSQAVAFWCDPISGHATLYWYRQILGQGPELLVQFQDESVVDDSQLPKDRFSAERLKGVDSTLKIQPAELGDSAMYLCASSLRTGVRWTEAFFGQGTRLTVV.

This clone occurred a few times. This chain uses TRBV5-1 with TRBJ1-2; D perhaps matches TRBD1 (6 bases). The CDR3 has 14 residues. Trimming removed 0 bases from V and 3 bases from J, with 9 bases in between. CDR1 and CDR2 from the germline V gene are SGHRS and YFSETQ. The CDR3 coding sequence is TGCGCCAGCAGCTTGGATCAGGGGCACTATGGCTACACCTTC. This codes for CASSLDQGHYGYTF.

V gene TRBV3-1 (or the pseudogene TRBV3-2) combines with J gene TRBJ2-1, with D tentatively TRBD1 (5 bases). CDR3 length: 15 residues. V was clipped by 4 bases and J by 8 bases, with 18 bases between them. The germline V gene has CDR1 LGHDT and CDR2 YNNKEL (reference sequence). The CDR3 sequence: CASSPSIGAHHEQFF. The CDR3 coding sequence is TGTGCCAGCAGCCCCTCAATAGGGGCTCACCATGAGCAGTTCTTC.